This T cell receptor (beta chain) appears in the sequencing data of a study of PD-1 blockade in classical Hodgkin lymphoma. Findings and caveats of the study: By cycle point C4D1, TCR diversity had risen significantly in CD4+ cells (but not CD8+ cells). There remain no defined causes for the repertoire differences, which possibly reflect disease activity or prior therapy. Complete responders had baseline diversity similar to newly diagnosed patients.

The assay was immunoSEQ multiplex PCR, and TCRdb's table has in-frame clones only and misses some. Seen here are 14,000 to 15,000 clones, 55% to 65% observed once, and the top ten hold around a tenth. The CDR3 has 15 amino acids. Per the germline V gene, CDR1 is LNHDA and CDR2 is SQIVND (reference sequence). The germline V and J ends were trimmed by 0 bases and 0 bases, with 9 bases remaining between them. Each patient's relapse followed autologous stem cell transplantation, and brentuximab vedotin exposure varied. Best responses included complete response and partial response; otherwise, the best response was progressive disease. The table lists this clone with a few counts. Its antigen is not known.

The chain combines TRBV19 with TRBJ2-7; no clear D. The material sequenced was peripheral blood mononuclear cells (PBMCs), taken at baseline. The source of this sequence is a human donor with classical Hodgkin lymphoma. As DNA, the CDR3 is TGTGCCAGTAGTATAGATCTAGACCCCTCCTACGAGCAGTACTTC. The encoded protein is CASSIDLDPSYEQYF.